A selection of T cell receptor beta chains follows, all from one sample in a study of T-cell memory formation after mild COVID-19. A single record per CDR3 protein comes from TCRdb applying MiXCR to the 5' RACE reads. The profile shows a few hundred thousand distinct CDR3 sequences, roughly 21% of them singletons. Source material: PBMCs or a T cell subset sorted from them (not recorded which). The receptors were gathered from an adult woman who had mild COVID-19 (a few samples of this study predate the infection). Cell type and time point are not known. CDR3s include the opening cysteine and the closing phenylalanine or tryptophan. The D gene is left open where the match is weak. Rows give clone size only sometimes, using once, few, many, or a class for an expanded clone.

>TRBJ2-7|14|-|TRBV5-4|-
TGTGCCAGCAGCTCACAGGGTTTATCCTACGAGCAGTACTTC
CASSSQGLSYEQYF
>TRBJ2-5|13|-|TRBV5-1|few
TGCGCCAGCAGTAGGTCTTCCGGGGAGACCCAGTACTTC
CASSRSSGETQYF
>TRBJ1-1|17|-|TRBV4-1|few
TGCGCCAGCAGCCAACCAGTTGGCCGGCTCATGAACACTGAAGCTTTCTTT
CASSQPVGRLMNTEAFF
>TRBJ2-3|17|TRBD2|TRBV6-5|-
TGTGCCAGCAGTTACGAGGAGGGCCTAGCGGGGGTTTCTACGCAGTATTTT
CASSYEEGLAGVSTQYF
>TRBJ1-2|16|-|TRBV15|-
TGTGCCACCAGCAGAGAGACACACGGGGGGGGCTATGGCTACACCTTC
CATSRETHGGGYGYTF
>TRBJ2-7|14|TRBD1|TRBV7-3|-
TGTGCCAGCAGCTTAGGGGGACAGGAGCACGAGCAGTACTTC
CASSLGGQEHEQYF
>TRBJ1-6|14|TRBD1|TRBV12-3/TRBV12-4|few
TGTGCCAGCAGTACGACAGGGGGCGATTCACCCCTCCACTTT
CASSTTGGDSPLHF
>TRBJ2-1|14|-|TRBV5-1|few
TGCGCCAGCACCTACTCCGGCTCCTACAATGAGCAGTTCTTC
CASTYSGSYNEQFF
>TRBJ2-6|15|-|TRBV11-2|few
TGTGCCAGCAGCTCCCCCCGATCTGGGGCCAACGTCCTGACTTTC
CASSSPRSGANVLTF
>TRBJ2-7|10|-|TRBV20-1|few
TGCAGTGCTAGAGATGTCGAGCAGTACTTC
CSARDVEQYF
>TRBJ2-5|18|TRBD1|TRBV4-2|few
TGTGCCAGCAGCCAAGATCCACCGACCGGGACAGGCCAAGAGACCCAGTACTTC
CASSQDPPTGTGQETQYF
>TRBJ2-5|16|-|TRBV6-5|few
TGTGCCAGCAGTTCTAAACCGGGACTTCAGGGAGGGACCCAGTACTTC
CASSSKPGLQGGTQYF
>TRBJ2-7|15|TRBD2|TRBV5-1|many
TGCGCCAGCAGCTTGGAGACTAGCGGGGGGTACGAGCAGTACTTC
CASSLETSGGYEQYF
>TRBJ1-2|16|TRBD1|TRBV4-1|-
TGCGCCAGCAGCCCTACGGGGACAGGGGCTAACTATGGCTACACCTTC
CASSPTGTGANYGYTF
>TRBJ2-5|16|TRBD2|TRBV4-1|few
TGCGCCAGCAGCCAAGCCCTAACTAGCGGGGGAGGACGCCAGTACTTC
CASSQALTSGGGRQYF